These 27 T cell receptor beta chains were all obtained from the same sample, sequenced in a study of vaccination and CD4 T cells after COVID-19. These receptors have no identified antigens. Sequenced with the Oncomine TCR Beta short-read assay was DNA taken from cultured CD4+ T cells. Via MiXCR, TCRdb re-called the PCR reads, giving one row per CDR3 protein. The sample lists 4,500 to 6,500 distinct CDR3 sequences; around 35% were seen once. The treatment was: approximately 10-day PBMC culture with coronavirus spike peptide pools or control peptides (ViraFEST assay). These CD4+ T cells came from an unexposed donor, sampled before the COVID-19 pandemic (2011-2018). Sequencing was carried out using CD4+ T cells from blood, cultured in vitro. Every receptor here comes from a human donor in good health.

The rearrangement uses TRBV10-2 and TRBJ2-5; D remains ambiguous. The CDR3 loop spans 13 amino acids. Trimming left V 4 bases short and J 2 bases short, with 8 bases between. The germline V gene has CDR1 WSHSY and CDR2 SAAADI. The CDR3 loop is CASSAQAQETQYF. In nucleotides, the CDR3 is TGCGCCAGCAGTGCCCAGGCGCAAGAGACCCAGTACTTC.

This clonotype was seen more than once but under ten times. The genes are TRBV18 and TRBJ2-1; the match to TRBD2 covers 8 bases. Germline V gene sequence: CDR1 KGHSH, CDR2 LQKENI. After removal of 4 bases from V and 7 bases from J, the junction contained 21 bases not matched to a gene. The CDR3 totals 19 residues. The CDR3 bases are TGTGCCAGCTCACGAGGCACAGGCCTTGGCGGGGGGCTCGTGAATGAGCAGTTCTTC. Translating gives CASSRGTGLGGGLVNEQFF.

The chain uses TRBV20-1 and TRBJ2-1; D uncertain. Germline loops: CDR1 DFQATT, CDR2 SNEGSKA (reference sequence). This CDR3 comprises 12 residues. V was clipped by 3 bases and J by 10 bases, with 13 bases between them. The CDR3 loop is CSASPIREEQFF. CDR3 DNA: TGCAGTGCTAGTCCTATAAGGGAAGAGCAGTTCTTC.

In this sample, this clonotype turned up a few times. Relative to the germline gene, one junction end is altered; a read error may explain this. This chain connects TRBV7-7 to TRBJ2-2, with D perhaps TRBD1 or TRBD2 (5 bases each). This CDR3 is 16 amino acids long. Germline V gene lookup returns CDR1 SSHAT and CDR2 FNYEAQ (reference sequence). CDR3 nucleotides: TGTGCTAGCAGCCAATGGGAGCAGGGAATCCCCGGGGAGCTGTTTTTT. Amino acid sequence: CASSQWEQGIPGELFF.

Here the CDR3 reads CASSQTVISPLHF. Written as DNA, the CDR3 is TGTGCCAGCAGTCAAACGGTTATTTCACCCCTCCACTTT. The chain joins TRBV6-1 to TRBJ1-6; D is uncertain. The CDR3 length is 13 residues. V lost 5 bases, J lost 9 bases, and 11 bases lay in between. The germline CDR1 and CDR2 sequences are MNHNS and SASEGT.

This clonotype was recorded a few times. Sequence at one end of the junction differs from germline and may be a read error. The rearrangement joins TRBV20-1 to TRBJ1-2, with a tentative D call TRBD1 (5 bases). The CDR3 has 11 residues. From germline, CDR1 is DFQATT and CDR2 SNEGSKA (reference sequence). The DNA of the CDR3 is TGCAGTGCTAGTCGGCAGGGTGAGGTTCCGTTC. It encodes CSASRQGEVPF.

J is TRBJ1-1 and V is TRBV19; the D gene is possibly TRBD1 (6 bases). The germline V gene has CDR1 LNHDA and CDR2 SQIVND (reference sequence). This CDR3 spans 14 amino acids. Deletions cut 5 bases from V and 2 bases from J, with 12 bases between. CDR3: CASSVTGDNTEAFF. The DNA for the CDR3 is TGTGCCAGTAGTGTGACAGGCGATAACACTGAAGCTTTCTTT.

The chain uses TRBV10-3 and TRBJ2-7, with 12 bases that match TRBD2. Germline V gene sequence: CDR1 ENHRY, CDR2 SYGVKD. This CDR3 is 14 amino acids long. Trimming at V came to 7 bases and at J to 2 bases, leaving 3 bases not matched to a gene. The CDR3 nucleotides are TGTGCCATCACCAGGACTAGCGGGACCTACGAGCAGTACTTC. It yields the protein CAITRTSGTYEQYF.

CDR3 sequence: CASSHKTSNYGYTF. CDR3 coding DNA: TGTGCCAGCAGCCACAAGACGTCTAACTATGGCTACACCTTC. The chain carries TRBV6-2 or TRBV6-3 and TRBJ1-2; no reliable D call. Per the germline V gene, CDR1 is MNHEY and CDR2 is SVGEGT. Deletions cut 6 bases from V and 0 bases from J, with 11 bases between. The CDR3 extends over 14 amino acids.

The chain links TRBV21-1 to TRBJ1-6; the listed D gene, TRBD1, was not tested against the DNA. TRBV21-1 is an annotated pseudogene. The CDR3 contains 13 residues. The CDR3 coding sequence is TGTGCCAGCAGCAAAGCTGGGGGTTCACCCCTCCACTTT. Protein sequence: CASSKAGGSPLHF.

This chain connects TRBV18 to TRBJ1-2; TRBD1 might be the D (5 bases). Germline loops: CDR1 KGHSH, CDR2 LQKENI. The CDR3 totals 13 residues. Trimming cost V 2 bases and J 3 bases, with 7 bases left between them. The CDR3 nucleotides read TGTGCCAGCTCACCAAAAGGGGACTATGGCTACACCTTC. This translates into CASSPKGDYGYTF.

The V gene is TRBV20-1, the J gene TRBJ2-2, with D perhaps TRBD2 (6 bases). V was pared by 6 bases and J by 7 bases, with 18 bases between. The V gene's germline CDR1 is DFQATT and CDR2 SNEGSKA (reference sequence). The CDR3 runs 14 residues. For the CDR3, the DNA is TGCAGTGCCCCCCTTGGGGGGAGCGGCGGGGAGCTGTTTTTT. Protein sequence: CSAPLGGSGGELFF.

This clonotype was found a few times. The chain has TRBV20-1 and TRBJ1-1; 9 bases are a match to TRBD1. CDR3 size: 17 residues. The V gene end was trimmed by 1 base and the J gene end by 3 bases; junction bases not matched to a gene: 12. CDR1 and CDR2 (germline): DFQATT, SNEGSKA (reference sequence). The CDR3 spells CSARGLSDRGRYTEAFF. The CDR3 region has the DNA TGCAGTGCTAGAGGCCTCTCGGACAGGGGAAGGTACACTGAAGCTTTCTTT.

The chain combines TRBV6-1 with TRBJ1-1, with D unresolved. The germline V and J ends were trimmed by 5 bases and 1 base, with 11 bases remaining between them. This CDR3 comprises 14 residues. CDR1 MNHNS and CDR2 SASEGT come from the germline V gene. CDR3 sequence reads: CASSSGWGNTEAFF. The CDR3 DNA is TGTGCCAGCAGTAGTGGATGGGGGAACACTGAAGCTTTCTTT.

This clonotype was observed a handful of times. CDR3 amino acids: CSAPTGIPYSNQPQHF. The CDR3 DNA is TGCAGTGCTCCTACAGGGATCCCCTATAGCAATCAGCCCCAGCATTTT. This chain uses TRBV20-1 with TRBJ1-5, with a tentative D call TRBD1 (6 bases). V was shortened by 5 bases and J by 0 bases, with 17 bases between the two germline ends. Germline loops: CDR1 DFQATT, CDR2 SNEGSKA (reference sequence). The CDR3 is 16 amino acids.

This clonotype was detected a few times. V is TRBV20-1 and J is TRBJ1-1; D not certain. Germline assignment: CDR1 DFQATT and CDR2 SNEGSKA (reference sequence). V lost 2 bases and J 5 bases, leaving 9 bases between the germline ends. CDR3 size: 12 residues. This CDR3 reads CSARREGTEAFF. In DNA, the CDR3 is TGCAGTGCTAGACGCGAGGGAACTGAAGCTTTCTTT.

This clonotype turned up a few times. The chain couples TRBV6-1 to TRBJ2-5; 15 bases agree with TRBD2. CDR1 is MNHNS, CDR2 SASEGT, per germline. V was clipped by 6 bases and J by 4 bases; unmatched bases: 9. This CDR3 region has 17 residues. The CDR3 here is CASSRTSGGALAETQYF. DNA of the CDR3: TGTGCCAGCAGCCGGACTAGCGGGGGGGCCTTAGCAGAGACCCAGTACTTC.

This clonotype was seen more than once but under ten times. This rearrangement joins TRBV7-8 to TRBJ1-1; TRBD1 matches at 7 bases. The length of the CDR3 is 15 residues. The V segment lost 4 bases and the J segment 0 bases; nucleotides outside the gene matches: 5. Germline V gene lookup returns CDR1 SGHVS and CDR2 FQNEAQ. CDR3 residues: CASSSYRGMNTEAFF. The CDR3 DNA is TGTGCCAGCAGCTCATACAGGGGAATGAACACTGAAGCTTTCTTT.

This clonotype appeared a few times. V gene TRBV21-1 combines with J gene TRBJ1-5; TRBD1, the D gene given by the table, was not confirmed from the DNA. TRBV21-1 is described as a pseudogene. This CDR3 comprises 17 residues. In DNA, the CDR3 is TGTGCCAGCAGCTCTCAGACGGACAGGGCCAGCAATCAGCCCCAGCATTTT. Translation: CASSSQTDRASNQPQHF.

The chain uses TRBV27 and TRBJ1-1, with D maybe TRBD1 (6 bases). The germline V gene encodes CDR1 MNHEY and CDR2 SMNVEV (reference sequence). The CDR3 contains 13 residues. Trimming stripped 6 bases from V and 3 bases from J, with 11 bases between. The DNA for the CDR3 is TGTGCCAGCAGATCGGGGGGCGACACTGAAGCTTTCTTT. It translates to CASRSGGDTEAFF.

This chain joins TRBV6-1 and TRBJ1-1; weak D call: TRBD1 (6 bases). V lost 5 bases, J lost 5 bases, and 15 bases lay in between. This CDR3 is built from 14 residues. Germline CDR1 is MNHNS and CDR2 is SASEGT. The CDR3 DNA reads TGTGCCAGCAGTCCCCTAGGGGGGGAAACTGAAGCTTTCTTT. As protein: CASSPLGGETEAFF.

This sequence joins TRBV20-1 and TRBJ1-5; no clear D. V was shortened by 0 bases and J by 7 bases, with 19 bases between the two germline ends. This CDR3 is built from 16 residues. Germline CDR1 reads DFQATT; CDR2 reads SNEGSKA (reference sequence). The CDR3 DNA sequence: TGCAGTGCTAGAGATGAAAGATCTTTCCCGGGGCAGCCCCAGCATTTT. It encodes CSARDERSFPGQPQHF.

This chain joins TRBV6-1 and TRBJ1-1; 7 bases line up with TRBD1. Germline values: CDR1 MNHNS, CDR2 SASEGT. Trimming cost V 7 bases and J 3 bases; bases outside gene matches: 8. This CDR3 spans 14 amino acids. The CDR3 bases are TGTGCCAGCACTCAGGGGGGCAGAGACACTGAAGCTTTCTTT. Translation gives CASTQGGRDTEAFF.

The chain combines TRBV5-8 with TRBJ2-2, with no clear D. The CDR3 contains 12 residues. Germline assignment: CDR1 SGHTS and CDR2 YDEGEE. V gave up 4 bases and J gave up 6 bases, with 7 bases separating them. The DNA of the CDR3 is TGTGCCAGCAGCACGGATGCCGGGGAGCTGTTTTTT. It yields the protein CASSTDAGELFF.

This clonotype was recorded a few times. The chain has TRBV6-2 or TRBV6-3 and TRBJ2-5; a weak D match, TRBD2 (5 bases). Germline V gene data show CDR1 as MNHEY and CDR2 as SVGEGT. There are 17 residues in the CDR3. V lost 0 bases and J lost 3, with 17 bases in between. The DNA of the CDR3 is TGTGCCAGCAGTTACTCGATCGGGAAGGGTAGTGAAGAGACCCAGTACTTC. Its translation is CASSYSIGKGSEETQYF.

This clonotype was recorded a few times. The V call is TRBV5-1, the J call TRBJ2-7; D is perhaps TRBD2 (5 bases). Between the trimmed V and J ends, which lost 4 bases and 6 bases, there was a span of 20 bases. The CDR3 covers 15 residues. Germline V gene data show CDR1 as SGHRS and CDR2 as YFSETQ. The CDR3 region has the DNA TGCGCCAGCAGCAAAAGCCGGGAATCAACTGGCGAGCAGTACTTC. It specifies CASSKSRESTGEQYF.

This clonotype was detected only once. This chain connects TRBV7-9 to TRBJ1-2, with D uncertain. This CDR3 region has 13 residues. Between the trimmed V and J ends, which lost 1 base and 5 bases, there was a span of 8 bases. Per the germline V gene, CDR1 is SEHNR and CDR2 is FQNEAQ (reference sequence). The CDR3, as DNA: TGTGCCAGCAGCTTAGTATCTGGGTATGGCTACACCTTC. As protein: CASSLVSGYGYTF. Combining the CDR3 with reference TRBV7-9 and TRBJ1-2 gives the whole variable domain DTGVSQNPRHKITKRGQNVTFRCDPISEHNRLYWYRQTLGQGPEFLTYFQNEAQLEKSRLLSDRFSAERPKGSFSTLEIQRTEQGDSAMYLCASSLVSGYGYTFGSGTRLTVV.